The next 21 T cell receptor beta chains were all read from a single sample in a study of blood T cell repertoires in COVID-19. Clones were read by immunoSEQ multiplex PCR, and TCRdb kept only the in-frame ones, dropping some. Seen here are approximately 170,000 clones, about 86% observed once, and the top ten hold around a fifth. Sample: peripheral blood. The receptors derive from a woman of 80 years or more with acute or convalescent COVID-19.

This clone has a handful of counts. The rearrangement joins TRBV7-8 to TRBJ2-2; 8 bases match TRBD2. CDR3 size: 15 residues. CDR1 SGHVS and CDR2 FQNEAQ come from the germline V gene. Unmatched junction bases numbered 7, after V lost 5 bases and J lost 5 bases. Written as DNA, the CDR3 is TGTGCCAGCAGCCCCCGGGGGGGCAGGACCGGGGAGCTGTTTTTT. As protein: CASSPRGGRTGELFF.

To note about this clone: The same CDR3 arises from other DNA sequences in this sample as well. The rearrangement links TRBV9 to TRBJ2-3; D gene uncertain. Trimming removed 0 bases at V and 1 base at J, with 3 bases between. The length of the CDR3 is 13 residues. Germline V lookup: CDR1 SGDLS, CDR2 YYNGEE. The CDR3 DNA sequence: TGTGCCAGCAGCGTAGGAGGCACAGATACGCAGTATTTT. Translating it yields CASSVGGTDTQYF.

CDR3 sequence (DNA): TGCGCCAGCAGCACCGGACAGGGGGGAGGTGCTAGTGAAAAACTGTTTTTT. This gives the protein CASSTGQGGGASEKLFF. The V and J genes are TRBV5-1 and TRBJ1-4; TRBD1 matches at 10 bases. Losses at the gene ends were 4 bases for V and 7 bases for J; bases not matched to a gene: 13. Germline CDR1 is SGHRS and CDR2 is YFSETQ. The CDR3 loop spans 17 amino acids. The full variable domain, rest sourced from reference TRBV5-1 and TRBJ1-4, is KAGVTQTPRYLIKTRGQQVTLSCSPISGHRSVSWYQQTPGQGLQFLFEYFSETQRNKGNFPGRFSGRQFSNSRSEMNVSTLELGDSALYLCASSTGQGGGASEKLFFGSGTQLSVL.

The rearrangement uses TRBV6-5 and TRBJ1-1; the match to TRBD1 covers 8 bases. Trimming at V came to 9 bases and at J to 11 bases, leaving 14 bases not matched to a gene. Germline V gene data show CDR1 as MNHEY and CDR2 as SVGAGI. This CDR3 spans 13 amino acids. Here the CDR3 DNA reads TGTGCCAGTCAGGACAGGGCTAGTTCCAATGCTTTCTTT. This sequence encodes CASQDRASSNAFF.

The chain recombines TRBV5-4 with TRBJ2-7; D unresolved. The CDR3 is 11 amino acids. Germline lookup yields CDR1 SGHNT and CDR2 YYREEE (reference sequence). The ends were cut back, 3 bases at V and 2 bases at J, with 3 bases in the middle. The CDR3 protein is CASSSTYEQYF. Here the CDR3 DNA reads TGTGCCAGCAGCTCAACCTACGAGCAGTACTTC.

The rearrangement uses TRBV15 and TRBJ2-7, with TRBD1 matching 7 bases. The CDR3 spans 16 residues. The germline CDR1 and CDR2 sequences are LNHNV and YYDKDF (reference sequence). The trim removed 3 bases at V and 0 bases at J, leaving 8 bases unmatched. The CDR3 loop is CATSSATGFSSYEQYF. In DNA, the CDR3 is TGTGCCACCAGCAGTGCGACAGGGTTTAGCTCCTACGAGCAGTACTTC. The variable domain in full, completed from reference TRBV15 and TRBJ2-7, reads DAMVIQNPRYQVTQFGKPVTLSCSQTLNHNVMYWYQQKSSQAPKLLFHYYDKDFNNEADTPDNFQSRRPNTSFCFLDIRSPGLGDTAMYLCATSSATGFSSYEQYFGPGTRLTVT.

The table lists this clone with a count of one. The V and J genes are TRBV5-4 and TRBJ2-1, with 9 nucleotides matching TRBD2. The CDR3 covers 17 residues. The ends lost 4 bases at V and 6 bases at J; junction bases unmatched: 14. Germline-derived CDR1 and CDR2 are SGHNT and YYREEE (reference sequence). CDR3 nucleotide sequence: TGTGCCAGCAGCCTTGGTGCAGGTAGCGGGAGATTCAATGAGCAGTTCTTC. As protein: CASSLGAGSGRFNEQFF.

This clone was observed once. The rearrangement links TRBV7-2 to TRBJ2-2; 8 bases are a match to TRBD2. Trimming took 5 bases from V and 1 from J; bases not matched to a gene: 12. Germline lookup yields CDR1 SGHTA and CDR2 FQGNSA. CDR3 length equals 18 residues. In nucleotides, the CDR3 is TGTGCCAGCAGCCCACGCAGTACTAGCGGAAAGAACACCGGGGAGCTGTTTTTT. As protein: CASSPRSTSGKNTGELFF.

CDR3 residues: CASSPGTISGNTIYF. The CDR3 DNA follows: TGTGCCAGCAGCCCCGGGACAATCTCTGGAAACACCATATATTTT. The V and J genes are TRBV6-5 and TRBJ1-3; tentatively, D is TRBD1 (6 bases). The CDR3 sequence is 15 residues long. The germline V gene has CDR1 MNHEY and CDR2 SVGAGI. The V end lost 6 bases, the J end lost 0 bases, and 12 bases lay between the germline ends.

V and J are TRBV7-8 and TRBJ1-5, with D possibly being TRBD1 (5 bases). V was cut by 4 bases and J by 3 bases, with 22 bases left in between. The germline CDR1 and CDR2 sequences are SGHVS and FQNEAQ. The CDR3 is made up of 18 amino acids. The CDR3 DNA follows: TGTGCCAGCAGCTCTGGGGGGGGGAGGCCTCCCCCCAATCAGCCCCAGCATTTT. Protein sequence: CASSSGGGRPPPNQPQHF. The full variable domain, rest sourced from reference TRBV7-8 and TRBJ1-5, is GAGVSQSPRYKVAKRGQDVALRCDPISGHVSLFWYQQALGQGPEFLTYFQNEAQLDKSGLPSDRFFAERPEGSVSTLKIQRTQQEDSAVYLCASSSGGGRPPPNQPQHFGDGTRLSIL.

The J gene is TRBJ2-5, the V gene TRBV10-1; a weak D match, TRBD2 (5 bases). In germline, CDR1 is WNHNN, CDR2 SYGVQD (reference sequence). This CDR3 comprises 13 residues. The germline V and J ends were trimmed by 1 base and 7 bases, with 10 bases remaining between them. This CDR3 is CASSEFSGGTQYF. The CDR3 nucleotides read TGCGCCAGCAGTGAGTTCAGCGGAGGGACCCAGTACTTC.

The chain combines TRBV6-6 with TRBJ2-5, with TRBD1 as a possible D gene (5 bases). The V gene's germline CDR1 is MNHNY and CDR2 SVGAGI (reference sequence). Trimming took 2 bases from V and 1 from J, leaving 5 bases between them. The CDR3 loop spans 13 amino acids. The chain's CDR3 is CASSYRGQETQYF. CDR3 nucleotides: TGTGCCAGCAGTTACAGGGGCCAAGAGACCCAGTACTTC.

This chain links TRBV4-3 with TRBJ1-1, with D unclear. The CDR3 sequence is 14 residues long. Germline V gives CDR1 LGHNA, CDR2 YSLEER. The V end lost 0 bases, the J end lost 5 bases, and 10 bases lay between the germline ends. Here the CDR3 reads CASSQDLSGTEAFF. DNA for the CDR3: TGCGCCAGCAGCCAAGATCTTAGCGGGACTGAAGCTTTCTTT.

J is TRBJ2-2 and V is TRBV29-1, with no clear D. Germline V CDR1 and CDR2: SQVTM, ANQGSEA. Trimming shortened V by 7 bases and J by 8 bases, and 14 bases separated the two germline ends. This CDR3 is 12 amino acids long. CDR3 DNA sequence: TGCAGCGGGCGACACGCTCCGGGGGAGCTGTTTTTT. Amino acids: CSGRHAPGELFF.

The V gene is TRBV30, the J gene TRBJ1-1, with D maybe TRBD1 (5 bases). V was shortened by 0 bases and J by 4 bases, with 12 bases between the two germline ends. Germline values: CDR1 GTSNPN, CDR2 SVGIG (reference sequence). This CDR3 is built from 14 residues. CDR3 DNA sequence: TGTGCCTGGAGTGTAATGATCCAGGGCACTGAAGCTTTCTTT. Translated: CAWSVMIQGTEAFF. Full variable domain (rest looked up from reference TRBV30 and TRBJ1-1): SQTIHQWPATLVQPVGSPLSLECTVEGTSNPNLYWYRQAAGRGLQLLFYSVGIGQISSEVPQNLSASRPQDRQFILSSKKLLLSDSGFYLCAWSVMIQGTEAFFGQGTRLTVV.

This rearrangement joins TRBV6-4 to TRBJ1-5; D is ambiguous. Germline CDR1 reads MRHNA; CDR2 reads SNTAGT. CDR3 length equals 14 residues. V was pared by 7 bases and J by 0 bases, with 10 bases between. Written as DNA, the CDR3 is TGTGCCAGCACCCTTCCCCTTAGCAATCAGCCCCAGCATTTT. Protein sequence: CASTLPLSNQPQHF.

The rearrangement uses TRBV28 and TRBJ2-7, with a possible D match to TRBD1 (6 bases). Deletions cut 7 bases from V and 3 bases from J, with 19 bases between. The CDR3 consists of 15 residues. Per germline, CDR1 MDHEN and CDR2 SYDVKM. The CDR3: CASTNRDKGRYEQYF. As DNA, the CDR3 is TGTGCCAGCACTAACCGGGACAAGGGGCGCTACGAGCAGTACTTC. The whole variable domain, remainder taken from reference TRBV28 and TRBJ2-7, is DVKVTQSSRYLVKRTGEKVFLECVQDMDHENMFWYRQDPGLGLRLIYFSYDVKMKEKGDIPEGYSVSREKKERFSLILESASTNQTSMYLCASTNRDKGRYEQYFGPGTRLTVT.

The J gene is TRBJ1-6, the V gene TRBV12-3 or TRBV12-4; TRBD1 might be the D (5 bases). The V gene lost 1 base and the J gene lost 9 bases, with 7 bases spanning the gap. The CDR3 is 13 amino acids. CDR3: CASSLGGVSPLHF. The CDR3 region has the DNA TGTGCCAGCAGTTTAGGGGGGGTTTCACCCCTCCACTTT.

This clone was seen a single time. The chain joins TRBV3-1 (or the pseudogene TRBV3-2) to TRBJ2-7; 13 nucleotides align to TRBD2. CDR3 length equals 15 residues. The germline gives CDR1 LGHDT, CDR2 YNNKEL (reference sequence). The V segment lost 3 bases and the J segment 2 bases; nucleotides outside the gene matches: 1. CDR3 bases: TGTGCCAGCAGCCAGGGGACTAGCGGGACCTACGAGCAGTACTTC. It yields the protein CASSQGTSGTYEQYF.

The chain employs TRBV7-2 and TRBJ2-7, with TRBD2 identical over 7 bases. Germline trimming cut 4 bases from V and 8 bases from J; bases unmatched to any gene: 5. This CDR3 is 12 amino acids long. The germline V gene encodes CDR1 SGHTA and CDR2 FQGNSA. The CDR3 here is CASSSTSAQQYF. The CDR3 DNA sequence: TGTGCCAGCAGCTCAACTAGCGCTCAGCAGTACTTC.

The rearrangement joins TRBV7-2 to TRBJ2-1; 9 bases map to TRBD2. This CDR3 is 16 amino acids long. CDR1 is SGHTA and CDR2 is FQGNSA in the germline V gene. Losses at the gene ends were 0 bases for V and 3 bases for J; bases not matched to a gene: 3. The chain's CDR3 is CASSLATSGYYNEQFF. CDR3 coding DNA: TGTGCCAGCAGCTTAGCAACTAGCGGGTACTACAATGAGCAGTTCTTC.